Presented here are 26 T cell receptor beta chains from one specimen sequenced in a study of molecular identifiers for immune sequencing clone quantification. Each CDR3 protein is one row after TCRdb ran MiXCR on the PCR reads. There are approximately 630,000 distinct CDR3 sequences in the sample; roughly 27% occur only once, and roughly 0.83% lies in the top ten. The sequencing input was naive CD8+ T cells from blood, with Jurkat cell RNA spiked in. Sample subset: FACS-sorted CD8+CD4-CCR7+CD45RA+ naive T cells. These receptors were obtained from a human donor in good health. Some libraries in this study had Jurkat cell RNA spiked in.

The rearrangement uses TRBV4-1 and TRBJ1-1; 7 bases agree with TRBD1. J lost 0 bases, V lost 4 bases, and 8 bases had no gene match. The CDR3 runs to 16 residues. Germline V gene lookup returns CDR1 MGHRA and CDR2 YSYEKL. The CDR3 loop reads CASSPFSGTVNTEAFF. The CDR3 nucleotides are TGCGCCAGCAGCCCCTTTTCCGGGACAGTGAACACTGAAGCTTTCTTT.

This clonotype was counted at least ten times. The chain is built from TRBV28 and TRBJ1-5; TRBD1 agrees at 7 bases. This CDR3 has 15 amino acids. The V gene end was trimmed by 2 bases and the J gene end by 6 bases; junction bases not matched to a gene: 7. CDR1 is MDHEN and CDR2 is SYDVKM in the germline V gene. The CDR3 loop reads CASSLTTGKFQPQHF. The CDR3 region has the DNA TGTGCCAGCAGTTTAACGACAGGGAAGTTTCAGCCCCAGCATTTT.

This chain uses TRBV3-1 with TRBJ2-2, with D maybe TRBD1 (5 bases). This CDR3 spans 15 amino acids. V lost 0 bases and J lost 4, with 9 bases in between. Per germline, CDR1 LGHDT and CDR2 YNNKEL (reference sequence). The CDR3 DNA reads TGTGCCAGCAGCCAAGATGTAGGGGTCACCGGGGAGCTGTTTTTT. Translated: CASSQDVGVTGELFF.

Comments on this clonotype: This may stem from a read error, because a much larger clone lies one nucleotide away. The CDR3 coding sequence is TGTGCCAGTAGTAGCTGGAATGCAGATACGCAGTATTTT. It is translated as CASSSWNADTQYF. The V gene is TRBV19, the J gene TRBJ2-3, with D hard to call. The V and J ends lost 4 bases and 4 bases respectively, with 9 bases between them. The germline V gene has CDR1 LNHDA and CDR2 SQIVND (reference sequence). The CDR3 sequence is 13 residues long.

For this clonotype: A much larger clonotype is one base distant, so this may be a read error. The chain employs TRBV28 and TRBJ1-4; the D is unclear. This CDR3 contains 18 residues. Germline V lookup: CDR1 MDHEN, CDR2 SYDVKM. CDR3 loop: CASSLAFGVRATNEILFF. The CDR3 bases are TGTGCCAGCAGTTTAGCATTCGGGGTGCGTGCAACTAATGAAATACTGTTTTTT.

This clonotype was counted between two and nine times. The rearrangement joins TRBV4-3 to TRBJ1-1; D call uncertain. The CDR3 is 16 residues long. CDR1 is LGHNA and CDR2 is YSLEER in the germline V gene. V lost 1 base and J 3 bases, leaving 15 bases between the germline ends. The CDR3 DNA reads TGCGCCAGCAGCCAAGGGCTGGGCCCAGCGGACACTGAAGCTTTCTTT. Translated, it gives CASSQGLGPADTEAFF.

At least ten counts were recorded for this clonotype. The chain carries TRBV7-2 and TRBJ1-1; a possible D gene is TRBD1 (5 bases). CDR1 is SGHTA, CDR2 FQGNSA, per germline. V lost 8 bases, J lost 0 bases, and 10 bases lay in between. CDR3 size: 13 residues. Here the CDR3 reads CASHTGMNTEAFF. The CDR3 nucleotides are TGTGCCAGCCATACAGGAATGAACACTGAAGCTTTCTTT.

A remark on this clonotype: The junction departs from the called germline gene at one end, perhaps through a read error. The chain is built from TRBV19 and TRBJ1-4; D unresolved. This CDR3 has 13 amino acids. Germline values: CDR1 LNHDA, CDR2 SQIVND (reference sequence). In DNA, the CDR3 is TGTGCCAGTAGTACCCCCGAGGAGGAGGAACTGCTTTTT. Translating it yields CASSTPEEEELLF.

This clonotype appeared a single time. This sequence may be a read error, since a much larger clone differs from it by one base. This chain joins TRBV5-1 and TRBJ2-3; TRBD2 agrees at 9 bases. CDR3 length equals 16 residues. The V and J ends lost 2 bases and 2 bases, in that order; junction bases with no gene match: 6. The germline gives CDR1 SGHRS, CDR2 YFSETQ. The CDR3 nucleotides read TGCGCCAGCAGCTTCTTTGGCGGGGGGGCCACAGATACGCAGTATTTT. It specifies CASSFFGGGATDTQYF.

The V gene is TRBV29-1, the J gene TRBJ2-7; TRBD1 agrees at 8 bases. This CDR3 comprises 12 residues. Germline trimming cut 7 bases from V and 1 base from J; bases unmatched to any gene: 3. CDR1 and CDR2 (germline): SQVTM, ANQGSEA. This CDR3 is CSGGTGSYEQYF. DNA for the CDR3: TGCAGCGGAGGGACAGGATCCTACGAGCAGTACTTC.

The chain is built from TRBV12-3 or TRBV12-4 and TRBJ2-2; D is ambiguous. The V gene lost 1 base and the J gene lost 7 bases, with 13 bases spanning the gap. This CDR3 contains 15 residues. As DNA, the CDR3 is TGTGCCAGCAGTTTAGTACCCCCCTTGGGCGGGGAGCTGTTTTTT. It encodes CASSLVPPLGGELFF.

The CDR3 coding sequence is TGCGCCAGCAGCCAAGCATCAACTAATGAAAAACTGTTTTTT. It is translated as CASSQASTNEKLFF. The chain joins TRBV4-3 to TRBJ1-4; no reliable D call. V shed 1 base and J shed 0 bases, with 3 bases lying between them. This CDR3 is 14 amino acids long. CDR1 is LGHNA, CDR2 YSLEER, per germline.

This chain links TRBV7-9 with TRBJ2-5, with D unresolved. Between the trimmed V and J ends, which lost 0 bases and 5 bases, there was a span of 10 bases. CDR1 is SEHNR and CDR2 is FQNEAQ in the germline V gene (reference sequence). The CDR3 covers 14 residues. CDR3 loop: CASSLAGQAETQYF. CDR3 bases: TGTGCCAGCAGCTTAGCGGGCCAGGCCGAGACCCAGTACTTC.

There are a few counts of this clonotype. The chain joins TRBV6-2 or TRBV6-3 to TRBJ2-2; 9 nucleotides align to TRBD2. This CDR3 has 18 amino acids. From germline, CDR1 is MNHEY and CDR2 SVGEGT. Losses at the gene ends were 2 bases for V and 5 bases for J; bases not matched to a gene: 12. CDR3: CASSYEGSGGIRTGELFF. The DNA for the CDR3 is TGTGCCAGCAGTTACGAGGGAAGCGGGGGGATTCGGACCGGGGAGCTGTTTTTT.

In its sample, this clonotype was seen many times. In DNA form, the CDR3 reads TGTGCCAGCAGCCCTGGACTAGCGGCGACCTTTAATACGCAGTATTTT. Its translation: CASSPGLAATFNTQYF. The chain combines TRBV7-6 with TRBJ2-3; 10 positions match TRBD2. The CDR3 contains 16 residues. V was clipped by 5 bases and J by 7 bases; unmatched bases: 12. Germline values: CDR1 SGHVS, CDR2 FNYEAQ.

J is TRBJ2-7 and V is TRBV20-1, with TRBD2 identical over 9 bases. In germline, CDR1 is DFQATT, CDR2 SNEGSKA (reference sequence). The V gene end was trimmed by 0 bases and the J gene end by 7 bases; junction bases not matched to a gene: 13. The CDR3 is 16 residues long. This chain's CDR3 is CSARDVASGIPREQYF. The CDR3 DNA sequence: TGCAGTGCTAGAGATGTGGCTAGCGGGATTCCGAGAGAGCAGTACTTC.

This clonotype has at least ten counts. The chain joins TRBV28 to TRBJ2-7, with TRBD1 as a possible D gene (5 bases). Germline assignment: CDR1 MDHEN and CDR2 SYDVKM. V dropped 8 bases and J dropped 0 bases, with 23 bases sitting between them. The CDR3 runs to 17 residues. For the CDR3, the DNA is TGTGCCAGCCACACCGATGTAAGGGGAACCAGCTCCTACGAGCAGTACTTC. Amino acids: CASHTDVRGTSSYEQYF.

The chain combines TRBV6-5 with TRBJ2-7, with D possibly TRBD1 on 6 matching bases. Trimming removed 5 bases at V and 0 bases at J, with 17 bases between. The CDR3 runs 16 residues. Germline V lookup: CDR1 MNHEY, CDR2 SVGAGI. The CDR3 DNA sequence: TGTGCCAGCAGTGGGGGCAGGGGTACTAGCTCCTACGAGCAGTACTTC. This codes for CASSGGRGTSSYEQYF.

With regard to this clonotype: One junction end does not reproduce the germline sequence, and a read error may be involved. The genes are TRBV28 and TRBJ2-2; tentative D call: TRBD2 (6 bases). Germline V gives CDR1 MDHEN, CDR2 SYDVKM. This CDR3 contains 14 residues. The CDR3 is CASSLRTNTGALFF. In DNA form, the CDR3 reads TGTGCCAGCAGTCTTCGGACTAACACCGGGGCGCTGTTTTTT.

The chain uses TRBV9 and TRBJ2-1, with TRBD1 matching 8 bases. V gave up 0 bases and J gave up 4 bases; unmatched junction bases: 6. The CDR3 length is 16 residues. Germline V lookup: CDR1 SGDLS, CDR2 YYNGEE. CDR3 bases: TGTGCCAGCAGCGTAGTGCAGGGGGCGGGGTACAATGAGCAGTTCTTC. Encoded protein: CASSVVQGAGYNEQFF.

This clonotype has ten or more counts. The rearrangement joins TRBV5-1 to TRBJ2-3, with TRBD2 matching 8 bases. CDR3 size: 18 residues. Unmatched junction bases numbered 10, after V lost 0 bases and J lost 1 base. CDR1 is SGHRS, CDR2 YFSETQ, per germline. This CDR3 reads CASSLEVLGAGGTDTQYF. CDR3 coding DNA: TGCGCCAGCAGCTTGGAAGTTTTGGGAGCGGGGGGCACAGATACGCAGTATTTT.

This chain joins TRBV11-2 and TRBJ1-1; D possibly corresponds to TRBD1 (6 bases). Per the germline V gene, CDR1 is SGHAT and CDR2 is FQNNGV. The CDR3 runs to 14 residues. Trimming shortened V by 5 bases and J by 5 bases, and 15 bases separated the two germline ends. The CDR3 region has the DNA TGTGCCAGCAGCCTTAAGGGGGGGACAACTGAAGCTTTCTTT. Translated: CASSLKGGTTEAFF.

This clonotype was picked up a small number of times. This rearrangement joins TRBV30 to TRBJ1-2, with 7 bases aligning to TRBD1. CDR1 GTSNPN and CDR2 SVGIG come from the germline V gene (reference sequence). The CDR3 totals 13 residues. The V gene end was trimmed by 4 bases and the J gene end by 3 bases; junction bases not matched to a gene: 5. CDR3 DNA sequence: TGTGCCTGGACCACCGGGACAGACTATGGCTACACCTTC. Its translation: CAWTTGTDYGYTF.

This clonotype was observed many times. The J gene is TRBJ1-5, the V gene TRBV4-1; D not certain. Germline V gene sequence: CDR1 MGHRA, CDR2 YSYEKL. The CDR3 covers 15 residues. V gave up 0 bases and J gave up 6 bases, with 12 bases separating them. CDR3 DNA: TGCGCCAGCAGCCAAGAAGTTATCCTCGGTCAGCCCCAGCATTTT. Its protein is CASSQEVILGQPQHF.

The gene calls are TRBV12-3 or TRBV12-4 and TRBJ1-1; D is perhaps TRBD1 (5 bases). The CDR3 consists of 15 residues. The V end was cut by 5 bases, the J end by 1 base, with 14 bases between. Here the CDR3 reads CASSPSRGKNTEAFF. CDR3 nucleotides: TGTGCCAGCAGTCCCTCCCGGGGGAAGAACACTGAAGCTTTCTTT.

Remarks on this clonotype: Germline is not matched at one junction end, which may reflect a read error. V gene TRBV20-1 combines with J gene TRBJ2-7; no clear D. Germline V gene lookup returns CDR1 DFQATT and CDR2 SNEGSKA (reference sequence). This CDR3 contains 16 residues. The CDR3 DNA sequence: TGCAGTGCTAGAGATCTTGGTAACCCTGGCTCCTACGAGCAGCACTTC. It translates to CSARDLGNPGSYEQHF.